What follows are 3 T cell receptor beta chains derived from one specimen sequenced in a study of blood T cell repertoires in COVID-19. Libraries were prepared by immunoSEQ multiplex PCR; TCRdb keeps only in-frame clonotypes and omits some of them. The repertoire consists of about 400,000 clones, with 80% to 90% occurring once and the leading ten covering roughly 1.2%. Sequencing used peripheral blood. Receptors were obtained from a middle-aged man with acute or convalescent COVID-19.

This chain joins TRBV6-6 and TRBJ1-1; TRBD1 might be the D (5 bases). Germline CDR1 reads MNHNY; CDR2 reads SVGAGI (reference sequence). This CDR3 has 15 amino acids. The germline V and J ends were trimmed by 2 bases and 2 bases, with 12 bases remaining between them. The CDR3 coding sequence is TGTGCCAGCAGTTACGGGGCTATTGATAACACTGAAGCTTTCTTT. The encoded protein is CASSYGAIDNTEAFF.

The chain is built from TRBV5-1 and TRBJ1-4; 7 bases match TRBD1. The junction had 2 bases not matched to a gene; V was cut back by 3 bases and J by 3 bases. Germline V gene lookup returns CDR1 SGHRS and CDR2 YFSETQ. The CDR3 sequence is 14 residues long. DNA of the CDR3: TGCGCCAGCAGCTCAGGGACAGCTAATGAAAAACTGTTTTTT. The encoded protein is CASSSGTANEKLFF.

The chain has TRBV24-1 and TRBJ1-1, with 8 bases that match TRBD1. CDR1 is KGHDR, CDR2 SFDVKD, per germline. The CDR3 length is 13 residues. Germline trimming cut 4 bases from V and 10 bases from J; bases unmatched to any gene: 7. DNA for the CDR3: TGTGCCACCAGTGACCTACAGGGGGTTTTAGCTTTCTTT. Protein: CATSDLQGVLAFF.